This T cell receptor beta chain was sequenced during a study of cytomegalovirus exposure and HLA in healthy donors. The PCR was carried out with 60 Vbeta primers and 13 Jbeta primers. Generated by immunoSEQ multiplex PCR, the TCRdb table keeps only in-frame clones and is missing some. The data hold some 200,000 clones, with roughly four fifths observed a single time. The TCR sequence derives from a woman aged 40 to 55 in good health and CMV-seronegative. Sequencing was carried out using PBMCs.

CDR3 amino acids: CATNKDRGTEAFF. The CDR3 coding sequence is TGTGCCACCAACAAGGACAGGGGCACTGAAGCTTTCTTT. V gene TRBV19 combines with J gene TRBJ1-1, with TRBD1 matching 9 bases. CDR3 size: 13 residues. V dropped 10 bases and J dropped 4; count of bases not matched to a gene: 7. Germline V gives CDR1 LNHDA, CDR2 SQIVND (reference sequence).